This T cell receptor beta chain was sequenced for a study of cytomegalovirus exposure and HLA in healthy donors. Study-level background: Earlier work reported 100 million or so unique TCR beta sequences from about 170 million T cells.

Germline V gene data show CDR1 as WSHSY and CDR2 as SAAADI. The V and J ends lost 7 bases and 1 base respectively, with 8 bases between them. The length of the CDR3 is 12 residues. PCR employed 60 Vbeta and 13 Jbeta primers. Some clones are missing from TCRdb's copy, which holds only in-frame ones; the method was immunoSEQ multiplex PCR. The table has over 100,000 clones, about 76% seen once. With respect to this clone: The antigen remains unidentified.

The study's findings and limits: A missense variant in DCLRE1C was later tied to TCR beta V- and J-gene trimming. Indistinguishable V segments such as TRBV6-2 and TRBV6-3 were excluded.

The sequence was obtained from a man younger than 40 in good health and CMV-seropositive. V and J are TRBV10-2 and TRBJ2-7, with D possibly being TRBD1 (6 bases). Material for sequencing was PBMCs. In DNA, the CDR3 is TGCGCCAGCATGACAGGTTCCTACGAGCAGTACTTC. Translating gives CASMTGSYEQYF.